These 2 T cell receptor beta chains came from one sample sequenced in a study of blood T cell repertoires in COVID-19. Here immunoSEQ multiplex PCR was the method, and the copy in TCRdb shows in-frame clones only, minus some. The table has some 300,000 clones, approximately 84% seen once. What was sequenced was PBMCs or T cells enriched from blood (not recorded which). These receptors originate from a man aged 25 to 40 who had recovered from COVID-19.

This chain joins TRBV24-1 and TRBJ2-7; D uncertain. CDR3 length equals 13 residues. Looked up from germline, CDR1 is KGHDR and CDR2 is SFDVKD. The ends were cut back, 3 bases at V and 3 bases at J, with 8 bases in the middle. In DNA, the CDR3 is TGTGCCACCAGTGATCCTCAGATCTACGAGCAGTACTTC. Amino acids: CATSDPQIYEQYF.

The chain carries TRBV5-1 and TRBJ2-3; a possible D gene is TRBD2 (5 bases). The germline CDR1 and CDR2 sequences are SGHRS and YFSETQ. V lost 0 bases, J lost 3 bases, and 14 bases lay in between. The CDR3 is 16 amino acids. The CDR3 is CASSLVPAGSTDTQYF. As DNA, the CDR3 is TGCGCCAGCAGCTTGGTTCCTGCTGGGAGTACAGATACGCAGTATTTT.